This is a list of T cell receptor beta chains from one sample in a study of T-cell memory formation after mild COVID-19. From the 5' RACE reads, TCRdb called clonotypes with MiXCR, one entry per CDR3 protein. The sample shows about 560,000 distinct CDR3 sequences, roughly 17% of them seen only once. Sequenced: PBMCs or a T cell subset sorted from them (not recorded which). All receptors come from an adult woman who had mild COVID-19 (a few samples of this study predate the infection). Cell type and time point are not known. Both conserved end residues are part of each CDR3. The D gene is left open where the match is weak. Where a row states a size, it is once, few, many or the class of an expanded clone; other rows omit it.

CDR3aa	CDR3nt	v_gene	j_gene	d_gene	abundance
CASSLVAGGNTDTQYF	TGTGCCAGCAGCTTAGTAGCGGGAGGTAACACAGATACGCAGTATTTT	TRBV11-2	TRBJ2-3	TRBD2	few
CASSIVRGEQYF	TGTGCCAGTAGTATCGTCAGGGGCGAGCAGTACTTC	TRBV19	TRBJ2-7	-	-
CASSQATPGTRTF	TGTGCCAGCAGCCAAGCCACCCCTGGGACCCGGACTTTT	TRBV14	TRBJ1-1	-	few
CASSQGSVEPYGYTF	TGCGCCAGCAGCCAAGGCTCAGTAGAACCCTATGGCTACACCTTC	TRBV4-1	TRBJ1-2	-	few
CASSLDGQGVRFF	TGCGCCAGCAGCTTGGATGGACAGGGGGTGCGGTTCTTT	TRBV5-1	TRBJ1-1	TRBD1	-
CASSVAGLNTEAFF	TGTGCCAGCAGCGTAGCAGGGTTAAACACTGAAGCTTTCTTT	TRBV9	TRBJ1-1	-	few
CASDGGVRHEQYF	TGTGCCAGCGATGGGGGAGTAAGGCACGAGCAGTACTTC	TRBV2	TRBJ2-7	-	-
CSGTSTRDGLYGYTF	TGCAGCGGAACCTCCACCAGGGACGGCCTCTATGGCTACACCTTC	TRBV29-1	TRBJ1-2	-	once
CASSLFYLSDRDGLEQYF	TGTGCCAGCAGCTTGTTTTATCTGTCGGACAGGGATGGCCTCGAGCAGTACTTC	TRBV5-6	TRBJ2-7	TRBD1	-
CASSLFPGNQETQYF	TGTGCCAGCAGCTTATTTCCGGGCAACCAAGAGACCCAGTACTTC	TRBV7-2	TRBJ2-5	-	few
CASSHGQGGLEQYF	TGTGCCAGCAGCCATGGACAGGGAGGGTTGGAGCAGTACTTC	TRBV7-2	TRBJ2-7	-	-
CASSQEGLAGAKEFF	TGCGCCAGCAGCCAAGAGGGACTAGCGGGAGCCAAGGAGTTCTTC	TRBV4-3	TRBJ2-1	TRBD2	-
CASSQRTELDANEKLFF	TGCGCCAGCAGCCAACGGACGGAATTAGATGCTAATGAAAAACTGTTTTTT	TRBV4-3	TRBJ1-4	-	-
CSVSTVASSYNEQFF	TGCAGCGTCTCCACCGTGGCTAGCTCCTACAATGAGCAGTTCTTC	TRBV29-1	TRBJ2-1	-	-
CASSLAAGAFTEAFF	TGTGCCAGCAGTTTAGCTGCAGGGGCGTTCACTGAAGCTTTCTTT	TRBV12-3/TRBV12-4	TRBJ1-1	-	few
CASSLGRSGGSDTQYF	TGTGCCAGCAGCTTGGGTAGGAGCGGGGGGTCAGATACGCAGTATTTT	TRBV5-5	TRBJ2-3	TRBD2	-
CASSVTGPGEYTEAFF	TGTGCCAGCAGTGTCACGGGACCTGGGGAGTACACTGAAGCTTTCTTT	TRBV6-1	TRBJ1-1	-	-
CASSFPVATQYF	TGTGCCAGCAGCTTCCCCGTTGCGACGCAGTATTTT	TRBV7-2	TRBJ2-3	-	-
CASNAGEKLFF	TGTGCCAGCAATGCAGGTGAAAAACTGTTTTTT	TRBV12-3/TRBV12-4	TRBJ1-4	-	-
CASRRRSGTGGLPDTQYF	TGTGCCAGCAGGCGACGCTCCGGGACAGGGGGGCTCCCAGATACGCAGTATTTT	TRBV7-6	TRBJ2-3	TRBD1	-
CSVEDPGRMNTEAFF	TGCAGCGTTGAAGATCCTGGACGGATGAACACTGAAGCTTTCTTT	TRBV29-1	TRBJ1-1	-	many
CASSLFQGEETQYF	TGTGCCAGCAGCTTATTCCAGGGGGAAGAGACCCAGTACTTC	TRBV7-6	TRBJ2-5	TRBD1	-
CASSYDRGRFETQYF	TGTGCCAGCAGCTACGACAGGGGGCGCTTTGAGACCCAGTACTTC	TRBV7-2	TRBJ2-5	TRBD1	-
CASSPTLSGANVLTF	TGCGCCAGCAGCCCTACCCTCTCTGGGGCCAACGTCCTGACTTTC	TRBV4-3	TRBJ2-6	-	few
CASSHSLAVLNEQFF	TGTGCCAGCAGCCATTCCCTAGCGGTCCTCAATGAGCAGTTCTTC	TRBV14	TRBJ2-1	TRBD2	-
CSAVISGGGGNEQFF	TGCAGTGCAGTTATTAGCGGGGGTGGAGGCAATGAGCAGTTCTTC	TRBV20-1	TRBJ2-1	TRBD2	few
CASSDPTQPEQYF	TGTGCCAGCAGCGACCCGACTCAACCCGAGCAGTACTTC	TRBV6-2/TRBV6-3	TRBJ2-7	-	few
CASSQFPGQGFYEQYF	TGTGCCAGCAGCCAGTTTCCCGGACAGGGGTTCTACGAGCAGTACTTC	TRBV3-1	TRBJ2-7	TRBD1	-
CSVEQGGETQYF	TGCAGCGTTGAGCAGGGTGGGGAGACCCAGTACTTC	TRBV29-1	TRBJ2-5	-	-
CATSAWADNIGELFF	TGTGCCACCAGTGCTTGGGCAGATAACATCGGGGAGCTGTTTTTT	TRBV24-1	TRBJ2-2	-	-
CASSQVRQNEKLFF	TGTGCCAGCAGCCAAGTTCGTCAGAATGAAAAACTGTTTTTT	TRBV14	TRBJ1-4	-	-
CSVSGTSGRRTDTQYF	TGCAGCGTCTCCGGGACTAGCGGGAGAAGGACAGATACGCAGTATTTT	TRBV29-1	TRBJ2-3	TRBD2	few
CASSLGGLAAGDTQYF	TGTGCCAGCAGCTTGGGGGGACTAGCGGCAGGAGATACGCAGTATTTT	TRBV7-3	TRBJ2-3	TRBD2	-
CASSISLTTPNGQFF	TGTGCCAGTAGTATTTCGCTGACTACCCCCAATGGGCAGTTCTTC	TRBV19	TRBJ2-1	-	-
CASSVGSMNTEAFF	TGTGCCAGCAGCGTAGGTTCCATGAACACTGAAGCTTTCTTT	TRBV9	TRBJ1-1	-	-